This TCR beta chain was obtained from a study of control samples from healthy donors and cancer patients. CDR1 and CDR2 from the germline V gene are MNHEY and SMNVEV (reference sequence). Trimming stripped 3 bases from V and 5 bases from J, with 13 bases between. The CDR3 length is 14 residues. Clones were sequenced by immunoSEQ multiplex PCR, and TCRdb holds only the in-frame ones, with some missing. The sample shows roughly 95,000 clones, approximately 86% of them seen only once. The TCR sequence derives from a man aged 25 to 45 in good health. This chain uses TRBV27 with TRBJ1-1; maybe TRBD1 (5 bases). Sequenced material: blood. The CDR3 is CASSFRVGTTEAFF. CDR3 in DNA: TGTGCCAGCAGTTTCAGGGTAGGGACGACTGAAGCTTTCTTT.